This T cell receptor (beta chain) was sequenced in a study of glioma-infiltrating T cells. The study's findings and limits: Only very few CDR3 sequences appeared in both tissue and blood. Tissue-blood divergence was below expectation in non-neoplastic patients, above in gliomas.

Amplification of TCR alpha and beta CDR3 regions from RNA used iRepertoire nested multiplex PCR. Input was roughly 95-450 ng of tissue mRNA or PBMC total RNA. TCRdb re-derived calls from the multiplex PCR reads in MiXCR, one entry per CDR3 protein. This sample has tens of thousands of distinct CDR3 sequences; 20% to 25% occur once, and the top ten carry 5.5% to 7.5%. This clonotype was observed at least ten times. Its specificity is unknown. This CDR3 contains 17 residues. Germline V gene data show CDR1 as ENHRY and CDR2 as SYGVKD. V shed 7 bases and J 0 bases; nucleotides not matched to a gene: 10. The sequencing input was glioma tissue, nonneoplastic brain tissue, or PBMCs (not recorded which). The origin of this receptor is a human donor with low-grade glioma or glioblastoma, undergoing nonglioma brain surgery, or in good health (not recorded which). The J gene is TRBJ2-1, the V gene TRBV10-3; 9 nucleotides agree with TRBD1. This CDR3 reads CAIILLTGGSSYNEQFF. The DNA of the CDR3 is TGTGCCATCATCCTCCTGACAGGGGGGAGCTCCTACAATGAGCAGTTCTTC.